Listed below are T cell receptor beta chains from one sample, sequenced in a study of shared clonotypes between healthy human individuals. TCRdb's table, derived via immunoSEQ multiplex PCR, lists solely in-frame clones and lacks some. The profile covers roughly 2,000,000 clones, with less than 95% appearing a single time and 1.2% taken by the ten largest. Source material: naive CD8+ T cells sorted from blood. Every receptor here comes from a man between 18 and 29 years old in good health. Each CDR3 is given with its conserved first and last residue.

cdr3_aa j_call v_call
CASSDSQRELNEQYF TRBJ2-7 TRBV6-4
CASRGVIAPLHF TRBJ1-6 TRBV25-1
CACDPGAETQYF TRBJ2-5 TRBV30
CASSRGTTGGNQPQHF TRBJ1-5 TRBV27
CASSDSGTWNTEAFF TRBJ1-1 TRBV6-1
CASRLTWAGGDEQFF TRBJ2-1 TRBV19
CASSPGPGANTEAFF TRBJ1-1 TRBV27
CASSQGLATTQYF TRBJ2-5 TRBV5-4
CASTPGGRISEQYF TRBJ2-7 TRBV27
CASSIWTADYGYTF TRBJ1-2 TRBV19
CASRGSGRVETQYF TRBJ2-5 TRBV6-5
CASSYSVEFLREQYF TRBJ2-7 TRBV6-5
CASSSTSGGQETQYF TRBJ2-5 TRBV7-9
CASSHSSGNYEQYF TRBJ2-7 TRBV4-3
CASTGQGGTGELFF TRBJ2-2 TRBV2
CASSVSGGVYTQYF TRBJ2-3 TRBV27
CASSVEAGQETETQYF TRBJ2-5 TRBV9
CASSVEEGASGNTIYF TRBJ1-3 TRBV9
CASSQAGPQETQYF TRBJ2-5 TRBV4-3
CASSPDRAHEQYF TRBJ2-7 TRBV7-9
CASSRQRRGETQYF TRBJ2-5 TRBV9
CASSHVSGITYNEQFF TRBJ2-1 TRBV4-3
CASSGDRLEAFF TRBJ1-1 TRBV7-9
CASSPTGDQPQHF TRBJ1-5 TRBV6-5
CASSLDGTHDTLGTDTQYF TRBJ2-3 TRBV5-1
CASRSINEQFF TRBJ2-1 TRBV10-2
CASSLRDGTYEQYF TRBJ2-7 TRBV28
CASSMWGESYEQYF TRBJ2-7 TRBV19
CASGQGNYGYTF TRBJ1-2 TRBV9
CSVDVTGISQETQYF TRBJ2-5 TRBV29-1
CASSVGGPAYEQYF TRBJ2-7 TRBV9
CASSHLGGGPQHF TRBJ1-5 TRBV6-5
CAWSNSGGGEKLFF TRBJ1-4 TRBV30